One sample yielded the 24 T cell receptor beta chains listed below, sequenced in a study of early T cells in non-severe SARS-CoV-2 infection. TCRdb ran MiXCR on the 5' RACE reads and lists one entry per CDR3 protein. The data contain approximately 79,000 distinct CDR3 sequences, around 13% of them singletons. Sequenced input: whole blood. The receptors originated from an adult who was a healthcare worker with PCR-confirmed SARS-CoV-2 infection or an uninfected control (not recorded which).

Comment on this clonotype: Because the CDR3 is missing its conserved closing phenylalanine or tryptophan, this is likely a read error. The chain recombines TRBV7-2 with TRBJ2-3, with D unclear. Germline CDR1 and CDR2: SGHTA and FQGNSA. CDR3 length: 13 residues. The V end lost 2 bases, the J end lost 3 bases, and 6 bases lay between the germline ends. CDR3 coding DNA: TGTGCCAGCAGCTTAACAGCAACAGATACGCAGTATATT. This gives the protein CASSLTATDTQYI.

This rearrangement joins TRBV28 to TRBJ1-1; the match to TRBD1 covers 12 bases. Germline CDR1 reads MDHEN; CDR2 reads SYDVKM. With V trimmed by 4 bases and J by 8 bases, 8 bases remained unmatched. This CDR3 contains 15 residues. Written as DNA, the CDR3 is TGTGCCAGCAGTTCCCCTGGAGGGACAGGGGGCGAAGCTTTCTTT. This codes for CASSSPGGTGGEAFF.

The V call is TRBV12-3 or TRBV12-4, the J call TRBJ2-1; TRBD2 matches 7 bases. The CDR3 sequence is 14 residues long. V dropped 7 bases and J dropped 4; count of bases not matched to a gene: 7. The CDR3 sequence is CASTRLAKYNEQFF. The CDR3 DNA is TGTGCCAGCACCAGACTAGCTAAATACAATGAGCAGTTCTTC.

The table lists this clonotype with many counts. The chain couples TRBV29-1 to TRBJ2-7; D is perhaps TRBD2 (7 bases). Germline CDR1 is SQVTM and CDR2 is ANQGSEA. Between the trimmed V and J ends, which lost 1 base and 2 bases, there was a span of 15 bases. CDR3 length: 15 amino acids. CDR3: CSVEGDGGPTYEQYF. The CDR3 bases are TGCAGCGTTGAAGGAGACGGGGGGCCTACCTACGAGCAGTACTTC.

This clonotype appeared many times. The DNA for the CDR3 is TGCGCCAGCAGCTTGGCTTTAGGGGCGAACTATGGCTACACCTTC. It translates to CASSLALGANYGYTF. This chain uses TRBV5-1 with TRBJ1-2, with a possible D match to TRBD1 (5 bases). Germline-derived CDR1 and CDR2 are SGHRS and YFSETQ. The length of the CDR3 is 15 residues. V was pared by 0 bases and J by 2 bases, with 11 bases between. Based on the CDR3 plus reference TRBV5-1 and TRBJ1-2, the full variable domain is KAGVTQTPRYLIKTRGQQVTLSCSPISGHRSVSWYQQTPGQGLQFLFEYFSETQRNKGNFPGRFSGRQFSNSRSEMNVSTLELGDSALYLCASSLALGANYGYTFGSGTRLTVV.

The chain is built from TRBV2 and TRBJ2-3; D perhaps matches TRBD2 (6 bases). The CDR3 length is 14 residues. Trimming removed 8 bases from V and 5 bases from J, with 17 bases in between. CDR1 is SNHLY and CDR2 is FYNNEI in the germline V gene. The CDR3 loop is CASGGSSRGDTQYF. CDR3 nucleotide sequence: TGTGCCAGCGGGGGGAGTAGTCGCGGAGATACGCAGTATTTT.

CDR3 amino acids: CASNMAGREQFF. CDR3 nucleotide sequence: TGTGCCAGCAACATGGCCGGGCGCGAGCAGTTCTTC. The rearrangement links TRBV7-2 to TRBJ2-1, with D uncertain. Germline lookup yields CDR1 SGHTA and CDR2 FQGNSA. V was trimmed by 7 bases and J by 10 bases, leaving 14 bases between them. This CDR3 is built from 12 residues.

This clonotype was counted a few times. The chain recombines TRBV9 with TRBJ2-6; 8 nucleotides match TRBD1. The CDR3 contains 15 residues. The J segment lost 1 base and the V segment lost 3 bases, leaving 0 bases of the junction unmatched. Germline CDR1 SGDLS, CDR2 YYNGEE. The CDR3 loop is CASSGTGSGANVLTF. CDR3 DNA: TGTGCCAGCAGCGGGACAGGGTCTGGGGCCAACGTCCTGACTTTC.

This clonotype was observed a few times. The CDR3: CASSSDVGGEQFF. The CDR3 nucleotides read TGTGCCAGCAGCTCGGACGTTGGAGGGGAGCAGTTCTTC. The rearrangement uses TRBV5-4 and TRBJ2-1; TRBD2 might be the D (6 bases). Trimming left V 3 bases short and J 10 bases short, with 14 bases between. Germline V lookup: CDR1 SGHNT, CDR2 YYREEE (reference sequence). CDR3 length: 13 residues. Full variable domain (missing parts from reference TRBV5-4 and TRBJ2-1): ETGVTQSPTHLIKTRGQQVTLRCSSQSGHNTVSWYQQALGQGPQFIFQYYREEENGRGNFPPRFSGLQFPNYSSELNVNALELDDSALYLCASSSDVGGEQFFGPGTRLTVL.

This clonotype was recorded a few times. The rearrangement links TRBV9 to TRBJ1-4; TRBD1 is a possible D gene (5 bases). This CDR3 contains 13 residues. Germline loops: CDR1 SGDLS, CDR2 YYNGEE. With 7 bases removed from V and 4 bases from J, the gap between germline ends came to 11 bases. CDR3: CASQGSDNEKLFF. CDR3 in DNA: TGTGCCAGCCAGGGCTCCGATAATGAAAAACTGTTTTTT.

This clonotype has ten or more counts. The chain carries TRBV6-2 or TRBV6-3 and TRBJ2-7; D unresolved. V dropped 4 bases and J dropped 3 bases, with 13 bases sitting between them. The CDR3 extends over 14 amino acids. Germline V gives CDR1 MNHEY, CDR2 SVGEGT. Here the CDR3 reads CASSFSGRGYEQYF. In DNA form, the CDR3 reads TGTGCCAGCAGTTTTTCGGGTCGAGGCTACGAGCAGTACTTC.

This clonotype was seen many times. This chain uses TRBV6-6 with TRBJ1-1; D remains ambiguous. Trimming removed 6 bases at V and 4 bases at J, with 12 bases between. Germline CDR1 is MNHNY and CDR2 is SVGAGI (reference sequence). This CDR3 is built from 13 residues. CDR3: CASRRGTITEAFF. DNA of the CDR3: TGTGCCAGCAGGAGAGGTACTATCACTGAAGCTTTCTTT.

This clonotype has a handful of counts. The chain employs TRBV27 and TRBJ2-1; 7 bases map to TRBD2. The CDR3 is 14 amino acids. Germline lookup yields CDR1 MNHEY and CDR2 SMNVEV (reference sequence). V lost 6 bases and J lost 6; bases outside the gene matches: 8. This CDR3 is CASSWGGLGNEQFF. The CDR3 nucleotides read TGTGCCAGCAGCTGGGGGGGACTGGGCAATGAGCAGTTCTTC.

This clonotype was observed once. V gene TRBV4-3 combines with J gene TRBJ2-7; D is unclear. Between the trimmed V and J ends, which lost 1 base and 6 bases, there was a span of 10 bases. The CDR3 sequence is 13 residues long. In germline, CDR1 is LGHNA, CDR2 YSLEER. CDR3 sequence: CASSQGPPGEQYF. The CDR3 DNA sequence: TGCGCCAGCAGCCAAGGACCGCCCGGCGAGCAGTACTTC.

This clonotype was detected many times. The chain combines TRBV12-3 or TRBV12-4 with TRBJ1-2; D unclear. V shed 3 bases and J shed 4 bases, with 12 bases lying between them. The CDR3 runs 14 residues. The CDR3, as DNA: TGTGCCAGCAGTTTGCATCCCAGGCTCTATGGCTACACCTTC. This sequence encodes CASSLHPRLYGYTF.

This clonotype was detected ten times or more. This chain uses TRBV6-5 with TRBJ2-3; D is undetermined. Trimming cost V 3 bases and J 0 bases, with 7 bases left between them. This CDR3 region has 14 residues. Germline-derived CDR1 and CDR2 are MNHEY and SVGAGI. The CDR3 DNA reads as TGTGCCAGCAGTTATGGGCAGAGCACAGATACGCAGTATTTT. Protein sequence: CASSYGQSTDTQYF.

This clonotype was detected ten times or more. V is TRBV13 and J is TRBJ2-1; D ambiguous. The CDR3 runs to 14 residues. Germline V CDR1 and CDR2: PRHDT, FYEKMQ (reference sequence). The V end was cut by 4 bases, the J end by 0 bases, with 7 bases between. The CDR3 DNA sequence: TGTGCCAGCAGCTCCCGACACTCCTACAATGAGCAGTTCTTC. As protein: CASSSRHSYNEQFF.

The gene calls are TRBV28 and TRBJ1-1; unclear D gene. The CDR3 loop spans 11 amino acids. Germline V gives CDR1 MDHEN, CDR2 SYDVKM. V was pared by 5 bases and J by 10 bases, with 11 bases between. The CDR3 coding sequence is TGTGCCAGCAGTACGGCAGGAACAGCTTTCTTT. It specifies CASSTAGTAFF.

The table lists this clonotype with a few counts. The gene calls are TRBV5-4 and TRBJ2-7; 7 bases are a match to TRBD2. The CDR3 is made up of 14 amino acids. The V and J ends lost 2 bases and 3 bases, in that order; junction bases with no gene match: 5. Germline V gene lookup returns CDR1 SGHNT and CDR2 YYREEE (reference sequence). CDR3 DNA: TGTGCCAGCAGCTTATTCCCGGGAGGCTACGAGCAGTACTTC. Protein: CASSLFPGGYEQYF. Supplemented by reference TRBV5-4 and TRBJ2-7, the full variable domain reads ETGVTQSPTHLIKTRGQQVTLRCSSQSGHNTVSWYQQALGQGPQFIFQYYREEENGRGNFPPRFSGLQFPNYSSELNVNALELDDSALYLCASSLFPGGYEQYFGPGTRLTVT.

This clonotype came up a few times. This chain connects TRBV6-2 or TRBV6-3 to TRBJ2-7; 10 bases line up with TRBD2. CDR3 length: 15 amino acids. The junction had 8 bases not matched to a gene; V was cut back by 7 bases and J by 2 bases. CDR1 and CDR2 (germline): MNHEY, SVGEGT. For the CDR3, the DNA is TGTGCCAGCACCAAGGGCCTAGCGGGAGCCTACGAGCAGTACTTC. Its protein is CASTKGLAGAYEQYF.

V is TRBV28 and J is TRBJ1-1; TRBD1 is a possible D gene (6 bases). Germline CDR1 reads MDHEN; CDR2 reads SYDVKM. The CDR3 contains 13 residues. The ends were cut back, 5 bases at V and 6 bases at J, with 13 bases in the middle. The CDR3 spells CASSPSGVSEAFF. The CDR3 coding sequence is TGTGCCAGCAGTCCCTCAGGGGTATCTGAAGCTTTCTTT.

This clonotype appeared many times. This chain's CDR3 is CASSSQSGMWDTGELFF. For the CDR3, the DNA is TGTGCCAGCAGCTCCCAAAGTGGGATGTGGGACACCGGGGAGCTGTTTTTT. The chain employs TRBV7-6 and TRBJ2-2; D call uncertain. This CDR3 has 17 residues. Germline V gene data show CDR1 as SGHVS and CDR2 as FNYEAQ. With 4 bases removed from V and 3 bases from J, the gap between germline ends came to 18 bases.

The chain is built from TRBV19 and TRBJ2-5, with unresolved D. V dropped 1 base and J dropped 3 bases, with 9 bases sitting between them. The CDR3 covers 14 residues. Germline-derived CDR1 and CDR2 are LNHDA and SQIVND (reference sequence). CDR3 region: CASSIGGRKETQYF. CDR3 DNA sequence: TGTGCCAGTAGTATAGGTGGCAGGAAAGAGACCCAGTACTTC.

This clonotype showed up many times. The chain uses TRBV9 and TRBJ2-2; D remains unclear. This CDR3 comprises 14 residues. V lost 6 bases, J lost 2 bases, and 11 bases lay in between. Germline V gene data show CDR1 as SGDLS and CDR2 as YYNGEE. For the CDR3, the DNA is TGTGCCAGCACTGCTGCTACCAACACCGGGGAGCTGTTTTTT. This translates into CASTAATNTGELFF. The variable domain in full, completed from reference TRBV9 and TRBJ2-2, reads DSGVTQTPKHLITATGQRVTLRCSPRSGDLSVYWYQQSLDQGLQFLIQYYNGEERAKGNILERFSAQQFPDLHSELNLSSLELGDSALYFCASTAATNTGELFFGEGSRLTVL.